A few counts support the clone carrying this TCR beta chain. Its cognate antigen is unknown. The V gene lost 0 bases and the J gene lost 1 base, with 16 bases spanning the gap. The CDR3 loop spans 17 amino acids. Germline CDR1 and CDR2: MNHEY and SVGAGI. This sample was included in a study of blood T cells in healthy people across ages. It was with a sample-barcoded 5' primer and a J-beta primer mix that a second PCR of about 7 to 12 cycles was run. TCRdb redid the calling of the 5' RACE reads with MiXCR, one entry per CDR3 protein. The repertoire has roughly 800,000 distinct CDR3 sequences, over 45% of them found once; the top ten carry 20% to 25%. General study results and limits: Underestimates were what the diversity estimates from one million T cells were considered to be.

The TCR originated in a man younger than 45 in good health. The sequenced material came from blood. The J gene is TRBJ2-7, the V gene TRBV6-5, with D unclear. CDR3 amino acids: CASSYSPTTRSSYEQYF. In DNA, the CDR3 is TGTGCCAGCAGTTACTCGCCCACGACCAGGAGTTCCTACGAGCAGTACTTC.